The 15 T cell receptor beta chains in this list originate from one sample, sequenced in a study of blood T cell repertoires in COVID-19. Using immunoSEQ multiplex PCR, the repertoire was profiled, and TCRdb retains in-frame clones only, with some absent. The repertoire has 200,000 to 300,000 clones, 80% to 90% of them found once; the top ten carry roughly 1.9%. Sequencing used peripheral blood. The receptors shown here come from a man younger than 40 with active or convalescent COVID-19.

CDR3 bases: TGTGCCAGCAGGACCCGGGACAGGGAAGCTTTCTTT. It codes for CASRTRDREAFF. The chain links TRBV6-6 to TRBJ1-1; TRBD1 matches at 8 bases. The CDR3 loop spans 12 amino acids. Unmatched junction bases numbered 5, after V lost 6 bases and J lost 8 bases. Looked up from germline, CDR1 is MNHNY and CDR2 is SVGAGI (reference sequence).

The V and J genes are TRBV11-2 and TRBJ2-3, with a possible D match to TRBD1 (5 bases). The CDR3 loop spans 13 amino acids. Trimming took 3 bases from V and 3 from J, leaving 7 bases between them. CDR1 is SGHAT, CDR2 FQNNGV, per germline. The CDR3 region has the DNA TGTGCCAGCAGCTTCTCAGGGACAGATACGCAGTATTTT. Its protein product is CASSFSGTDTQYF.

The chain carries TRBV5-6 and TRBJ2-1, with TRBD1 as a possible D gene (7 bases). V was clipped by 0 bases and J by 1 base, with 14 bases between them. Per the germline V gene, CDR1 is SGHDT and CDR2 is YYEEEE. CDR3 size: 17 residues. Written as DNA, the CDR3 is TGTGCCAGCAGCTTGGCCAGGGGGGTTTTGTCCTACAATGAGCAGTTCTTC. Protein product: CASSLARGVLSYNEQFF.

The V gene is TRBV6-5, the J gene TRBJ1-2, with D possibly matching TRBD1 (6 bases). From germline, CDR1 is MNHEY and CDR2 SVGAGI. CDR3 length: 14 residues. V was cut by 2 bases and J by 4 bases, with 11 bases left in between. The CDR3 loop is CASSYGQSLYGYTF. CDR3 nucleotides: TGTGCCAGCAGTTACGGACAGAGTCTCTATGGCTACACCTTC.

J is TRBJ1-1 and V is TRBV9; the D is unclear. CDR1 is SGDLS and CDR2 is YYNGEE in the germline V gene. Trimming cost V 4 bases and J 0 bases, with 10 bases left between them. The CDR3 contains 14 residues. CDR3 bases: TGTGCCAGCAGCCCGGGCGGGATGAACACTGAAGCTTTCTTT. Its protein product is CASSPGGMNTEAFF. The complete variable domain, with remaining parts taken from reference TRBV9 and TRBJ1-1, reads DSGVTQTPKHLITATGQRVTLRCSPRSGDLSVYWYQQSLDQGLQFLIQYYNGEERAKGNILERFSAQQFPDLHSELNLSSLELGDSALYFCASSPGGMNTEAFFGQGTRLTVV.

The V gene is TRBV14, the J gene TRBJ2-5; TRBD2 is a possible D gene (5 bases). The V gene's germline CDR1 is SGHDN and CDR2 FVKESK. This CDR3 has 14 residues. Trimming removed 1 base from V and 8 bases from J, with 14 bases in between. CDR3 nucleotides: TGTGCCAGCAGCCAAGGTCGACCACCTAGCACCCAGTACTTC. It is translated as CASSQGRPPSTQYF.

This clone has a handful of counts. CDR3 region: CASSLSQGRGYTF. The CDR3 DNA reads TGTGCCAGCAGTTTATCACAGGGTAGGGGCTACACCTTC. The chain uses TRBV27 and TRBJ1-2; a possible D gene is TRBD1 (6 bases). CDR3 length: 13 residues. Germline CDR1 reads MNHEY; CDR2 reads SMNVEV (reference sequence). V was cut by 0 bases and J by 8 bases, with 10 bases left in between.

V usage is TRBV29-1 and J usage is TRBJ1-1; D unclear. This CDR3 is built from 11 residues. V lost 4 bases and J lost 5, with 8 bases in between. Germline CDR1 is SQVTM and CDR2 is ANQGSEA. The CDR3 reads CSVVGVTEAFF. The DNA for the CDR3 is TGCAGCGTTGTTGGAGTGACTGAAGCTTTCTTT.

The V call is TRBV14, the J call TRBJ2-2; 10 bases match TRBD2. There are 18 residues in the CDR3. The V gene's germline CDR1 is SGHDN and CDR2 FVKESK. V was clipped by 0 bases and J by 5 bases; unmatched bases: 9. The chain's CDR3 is CASSQDALAGVWTGELFF. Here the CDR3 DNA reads TGTGCCAGCAGCCAAGACGCGCTAGCGGGGGTATGGACCGGGGAGCTGTTTTTT.

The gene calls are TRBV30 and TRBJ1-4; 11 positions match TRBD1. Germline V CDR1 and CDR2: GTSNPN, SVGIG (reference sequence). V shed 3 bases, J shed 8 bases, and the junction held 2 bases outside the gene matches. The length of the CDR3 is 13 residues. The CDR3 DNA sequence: TGTGCCTGGAGCCGGGACAGGGGGGAAAAACTGTTTTTT. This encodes CAWSRDRGEKLFF. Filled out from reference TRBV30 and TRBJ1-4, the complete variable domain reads SQTIHQWPATLVQPVGSPLSLECTVEGTSNPNLYWYRQAAGRGLQLLFYSVGIGQISSEVPQNLSASRPQDRQFILSSKKLLLSDSGFYLCAWSRDRGEKLFFGSGTQLSVL.

The CDR3 DNA reads TGTGCCTGGAGTGGGAACAGGTACGAGCAGTACTTC. This gives the protein CAWSGNRYEQYF. The chain links TRBV30 to TRBJ2-7; possibly TRBD1 for D (5 bases). The V gene's germline CDR1 is GTSNPN and CDR2 SVGIG (reference sequence). This CDR3 has 12 amino acids. Between the trimmed V and J ends, which lost 1 base and 4 bases, there was a span of 8 bases.

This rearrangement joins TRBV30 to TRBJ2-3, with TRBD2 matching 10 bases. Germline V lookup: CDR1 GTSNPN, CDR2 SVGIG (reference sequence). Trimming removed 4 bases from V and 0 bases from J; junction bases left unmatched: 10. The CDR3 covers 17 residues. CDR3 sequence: CAWKSAGGPFSTDTQYF. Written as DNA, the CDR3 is TGTGCCTGGAAATCAGCGGGGGGGCCCTTCAGCACAGATACGCAGTATTTT.

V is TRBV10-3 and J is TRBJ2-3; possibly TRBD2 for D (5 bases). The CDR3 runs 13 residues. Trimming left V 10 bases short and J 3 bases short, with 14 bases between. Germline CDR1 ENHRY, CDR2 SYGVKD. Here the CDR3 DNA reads TGTGCCACCCGTCGGGAAGATACAGATACGCAGTATTTT. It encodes CATRREDTDTQYF.

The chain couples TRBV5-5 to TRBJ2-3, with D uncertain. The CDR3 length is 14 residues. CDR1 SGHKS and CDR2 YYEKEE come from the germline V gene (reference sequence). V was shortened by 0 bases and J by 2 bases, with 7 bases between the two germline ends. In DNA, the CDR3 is TGTGCCAGCAGCTTGGAACACCACACAGATACGCAGTATTTT. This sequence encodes CASSLEHHTDTQYF. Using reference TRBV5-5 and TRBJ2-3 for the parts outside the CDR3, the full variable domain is DAGVTQSPTHLIKTRGQQVTLRCSPISGHKSVSWYQQVLGQGPQFIFQYYEKEERGRGNFPDRFSARQFPNYSSELNVNALLLGDSALYLCASSLEHHTDTQYFGPGTRLTVL.

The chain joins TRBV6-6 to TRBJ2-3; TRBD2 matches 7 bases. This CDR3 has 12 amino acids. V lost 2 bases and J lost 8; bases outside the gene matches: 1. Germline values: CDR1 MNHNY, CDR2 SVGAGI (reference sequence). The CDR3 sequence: CASSYGGGTQYF. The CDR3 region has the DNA TGTGCCAGCAGTTACGGCGGGGGTACGCAGTATTTT.